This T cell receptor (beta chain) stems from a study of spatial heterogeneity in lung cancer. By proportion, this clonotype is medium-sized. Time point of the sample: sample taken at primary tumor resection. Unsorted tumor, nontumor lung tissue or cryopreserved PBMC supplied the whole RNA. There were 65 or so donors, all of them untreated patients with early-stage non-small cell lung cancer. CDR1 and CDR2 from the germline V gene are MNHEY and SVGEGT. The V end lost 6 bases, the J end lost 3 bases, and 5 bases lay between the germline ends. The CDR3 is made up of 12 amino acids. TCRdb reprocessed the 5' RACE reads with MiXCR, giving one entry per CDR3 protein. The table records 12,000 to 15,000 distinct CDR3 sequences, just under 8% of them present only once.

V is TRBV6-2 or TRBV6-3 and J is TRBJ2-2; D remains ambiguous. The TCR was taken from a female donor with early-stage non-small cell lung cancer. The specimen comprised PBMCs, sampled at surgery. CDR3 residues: CASREDTGELFF. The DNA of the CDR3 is TGTGCCAGCAGGGAAGACACCGGGGAGCTGTTTTTT.